This TCR beta chain was identified during a study of T cells in Graves' hyperthyroidism and ophthalmopathy. Stable hyperthyroidism: no ophthalmopathy progression over 18 months of follow-up. Germline CDR1 and CDR2: MDHEN and SYDVKM. The CDR3 extends over 16 amino acids. Deletions cut 4 bases from V and 3 bases from J, with 19 bases between. The TCR beta CDR3 regions underwent amplification using RNA transcripts as the source. During a first-round RT-PCR of the TCR CDR3, the HTBI primer set was used. MiXCR, applied by TCRdb to the multiplex PCR reads, yields one record per CDR3 protein. The repertoire holds around 690,000 distinct CDR3 sequences, with 15% to 20% as singletons.

The chain joins TRBV28 to TRBJ2-7, with D possibly being TRBD1 or TRBD2 (5 bases each). Sequenced input: blood. The TCR comes from a man in his forties or fifties with Graves' hyperthyroidism. CDR3: CASSSPPWGSDYEQYF. DNA of the CDR3: TGTGCCAGCAGTTCCCCTCCATGGGGGTCCGACTACGAGCAGTACTTC.